This T cell receptor beta chain was sequenced in a study of CD8 T cells in ankylosing spondylitis. Study outcomes and limitations: A TCR beta motif of about 8 highly homologous variants appeared characteristic of ankylosing spondylitis blood. A subset of motif variants has previously been described in the synovial fluid and blood of reactive arthritis.

TCRdb itself ran the 5' RACE reads through MiXCR, one entry per CDR3 protein. The data show 100,000 or so distinct CDR3 sequences, about 8.3% seen once. A word on this clonotype: The antigen is undetermined.

The sample taken for sequencing was blood, either unsorted or a sorted T cell fraction (not recorded which). The clonotype comes from a male donor with ankylosing spondylitis.

In DNA, the CDR3 is TGCAGTGCTAGGCCCAAGACTAGCGGGTCAGCAAATGAGCAGTTCTTC. Protein: CSARPKTSGSANEQFF. The chain links TRBV20-1 to TRBJ2-1; 10 nucleotides match TRBD2. The J segment lost 7 bases and the V segment lost 3 bases, leaving 12 bases of the junction unmatched. In germline, CDR1 is DFQATT, CDR2 SNEGSKA (reference sequence). The CDR3 is 16 amino acids.